This T cell receptor beta chain was captured by sequencing in a study of blood T cell repertoires in COVID-19. For the study at large: The origin of the acute and convalescent COVID-19 samples was the United States, Italy and Spain. T cells, B-cell-depleted T cells, or PBMCs supplied cDNA or gDNA.

In the authors' workflow: Cell counts per sample came from amplifying reference gene primers. Generated by immunoSEQ multiplex PCR, the TCRdb table keeps only in-frame clones and is missing some. That table furnishes V, J and clone size, whereas the DNA furnished D and trimming. The table lists 52,000 or so clones, 90% of them singletons. The sequencing sample was made of peripheral blood. This clonotype was obtained from a woman older than 75 with acute or convalescent COVID-19.

DNA for the CDR3: TGTGCCAGCAGCTTAGGGTGGGCAGGGGACGAGCAGTACTTC. Protein: CASSLGWAGDEQYF. The chain employs TRBV7-9 and TRBJ2-7, with TRBD1 as a possible D gene (6 bases). V lost 1 base and J lost 5, with 12 bases in between. The germline V gene encodes CDR1 SEHNR and CDR2 FQNEAQ (reference sequence). The length of the CDR3 is 14 residues. The full variable domain, in which reference TRBV7-9 and TRBJ2-7 provide the parts outside the CDR3, is DTGVSQNPRHKITKRGQNVTFRCDPISEHNRLYWYRQTLGQGPEFLTYFQNEAQLEKSRLLSDRFSAERPKGSFSTLEIQRTEQGDSAMYLCASSLGWAGDEQYFGPGTRLTVT.